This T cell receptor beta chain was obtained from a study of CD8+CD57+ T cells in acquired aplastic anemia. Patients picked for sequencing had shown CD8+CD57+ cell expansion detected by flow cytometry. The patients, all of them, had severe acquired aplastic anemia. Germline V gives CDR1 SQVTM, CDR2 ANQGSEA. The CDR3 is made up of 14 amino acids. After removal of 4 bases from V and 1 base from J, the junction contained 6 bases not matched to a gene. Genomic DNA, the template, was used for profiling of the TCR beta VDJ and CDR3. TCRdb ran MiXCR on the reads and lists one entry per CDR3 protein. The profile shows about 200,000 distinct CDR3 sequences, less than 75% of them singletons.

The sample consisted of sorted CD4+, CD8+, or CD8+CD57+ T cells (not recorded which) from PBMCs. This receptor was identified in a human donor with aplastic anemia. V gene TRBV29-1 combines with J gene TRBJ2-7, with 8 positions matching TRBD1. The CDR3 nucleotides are TGCAGCGTTGTTGACAGGGGTTCGTCCTACGAGCAGTACTTC. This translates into CSVVDRGSSYEQYF.